One and the same sample provided the 27 T cell receptor beta chains below, sequenced in a study of cytomegalovirus exposure and HLA in healthy donors. PCR was performed using 60 Vbeta and 13 Jbeta primers. Clones were read by immunoSEQ multiplex PCR, and TCRdb kept only the in-frame ones, dropping some. This table has about 190,000 clones, over 60% appearing once. Sequencing was performed on PBMCs. The receptors stem from a woman aged 40 to 50 in good health and CMV-seronegative.

The genes are TRBV7-9 and TRBJ2-4; tentatively, D is TRBD1 (6 bases). Trimming shortened V by 5 bases and J by 2 bases, and 16 bases separated the two germline ends. The CDR3 consists of 16 residues. Looked up from germline, CDR1 is SEHNR and CDR2 is FQNEAQ (reference sequence). The CDR3 bases are TGTGCCAGCAGCCGACAGGAGCTACTATCCAAAAACATTCAGTACTTC. Its protein product is CASSRQELLSKNIQYF.

This chain joins TRBV27 and TRBJ1-1; a possible D gene is TRBD1 (5 bases). Germline loops: CDR1 MNHEY, CDR2 SMNVEV (reference sequence). Trimming took 4 bases from V and 0 from J, leaving 9 bases between them. This CDR3 is built from 14 residues. The CDR3 bases are TGTGCCAGCAGTTATGACAGTCTGAACACTGAAGCTTTCTTT. Translating gives CASSYDSLNTEAFF.

The CDR3, as DNA: TGTGCCAGCAGCTTATCCCGGGACTACGAGCAGTACTTC. This translates into CASSLSRDYEQYF. The chain recombines TRBV7-2 with TRBJ2-7; tentative D call: TRBD2 (5 bases). With 2 bases removed from V and 3 bases from J, the gap between germline ends came to 8 bases. Germline V gene lookup returns CDR1 SGHTA and CDR2 FQGNSA. The CDR3 runs 13 residues.

V gene TRBV9 combines with J gene TRBJ2-2; 9 nucleotides align to TRBD2. CDR1 and CDR2 from the germline V gene are SGDLS and YYNGEE. Trimming at V came to 4 bases and at J to 6 bases, leaving 4 bases not matched to a gene. The CDR3 runs to 14 residues. CDR3: CASSLIAGAGELFF. The CDR3 DNA is TGTGCCAGCAGCTTAATAGCGGGAGCCGGGGAGCTGTTTTTT.

This chain uses TRBV30 with TRBJ1-4; the D is unclear. From germline, CDR1 is GTSNPN and CDR2 SVGIG (reference sequence). V dropped 2 bases and J dropped 0 bases, with 7 bases sitting between them. The CDR3 extends over 14 amino acids. CDR3 in DNA: TGTGCCTGGAGTTTGGCCGCAACTAATGAAAAACTGTTTTTT. Translating gives CAWSLAATNEKLFF.

This rearrangement joins TRBV4-2 to TRBJ2-5; 8 positions match TRBD1. The germline gives CDR1 LGHNA, CDR2 YNFKEQ. V lost 0 bases, J lost 4 bases, and 10 bases stayed unmatched. CDR3 length equals 17 residues. The CDR3 nucleotides are TGTGCCAGCAGCCAAGATAGGAGGACAGGGATATCAGAGACCCAGTACTTC. Translated: CASSQDRRTGISETQYF.

The genes are TRBV6-5 and TRBJ1-5; 8 positions match TRBD1. This CDR3 is built from 13 residues. Germline trimming cut 5 bases from V and 7 bases from J; bases unmatched to any gene: 4. The germline gives CDR1 MNHEY, CDR2 SVGAGI. CDR3 loop: CASSVTGGQPQHF. The CDR3 bases are TGTGCCAGCAGTGTCACAGGGGGGCAGCCCCAGCATTTT.

The rearrangement uses TRBV4-1 and TRBJ1-2; TRBD1 agrees at 7 bases. The germline V gene has CDR1 MGHRA and CDR2 YSYEKL. CDR3 size: 15 residues. The V and J ends lost 0 bases and 4 bases, in that order; junction bases with no gene match: 5. CDR3 in amino acids: CASSQDGTVLYGYTF. The CDR3 coding sequence is TGCGCCAGCAGCCAAGACGGGACAGTTCTCTATGGCTACACCTTC.

This sequence joins TRBV5-1 and TRBJ2-3; TRBD2 matches 7 bases. V gave up 4 bases and J gave up 6 bases; unmatched junction bases: 11. The germline V gene encodes CDR1 SGHRS and CDR2 YFSETQ. The CDR3 totals 15 residues. CDR3 bases: TGCGCCAGCAGCACTACTAGCGCCCCCAGGGATACGCAGTATTTT. This sequence encodes CASSTTSAPRDTQYF.

The chain carries TRBV10-3 and TRBJ1-3; 8 bases fit TRBD1. V was clipped by 8 bases and J by 2 bases; unmatched bases: 2. The CDR3 consists of 13 residues. Per the germline V gene, CDR1 is ENHRY and CDR2 is SYGVKD. The CDR3 is CAIPDRAGNTIYF. In DNA form, the CDR3 reads TGTGCCATCCCGGACAGGGCTGGAAACACCATATATTTT.

The chain uses TRBV25-1 and TRBJ1-1; maybe TRBD1 (5 bases). V shed 3 bases and J shed 1 base, with 9 bases lying between them. The CDR3 is 14 amino acids. The germline V gene encodes CDR1 MGHDK and CDR2 SYGVNS. This CDR3 is CASSDQTANTEAFF. CDR3 nucleotide sequence: TGTGCCAGCAGTGACCAGACAGCGAACACTGAAGCTTTCTTT.

DNA of the CDR3: TGTGCCAGCAGCTTAGCGCAAGACATGTATACGCAGTATTTT. Translating it yields CASSLAQDMYTQYF. The V gene is TRBV7-9, the J gene TRBJ2-3; D is unresolved. This CDR3 contains 14 residues. V shed 0 bases and J shed 7 bases, with 11 bases lying between them. Looked up from germline, CDR1 is SEHNR and CDR2 is FQNEAQ (reference sequence).

V and J are TRBV6-5 and TRBJ2-1; TRBD1 might be the D (6 bases). The CDR3 is 14 amino acids. V lost 5 bases, J lost 3 bases, and 11 bases lay in between. CDR1 and CDR2 (germline): MNHEY, SVGAGI. The CDR3 region has the DNA TGTGCCAGCAGTAAACCGGACAGCTACAATGAGCAGTTCTTC. Protein: CASSKPDSYNEQFF.

The chain combines TRBV4-2 with TRBJ1-5; 7 bases are shared with TRBD1. V shed 0 bases and J 3 bases; nucleotides not matched to a gene: 11. Germline V gives CDR1 LGHNA, CDR2 YNFKEQ. This CDR3 spans 18 amino acids. CDR3 in amino acids: CASSQEGGRGYSNQPQHF. CDR3 nucleotides: TGTGCCAGCAGCCAAGAAGGGGGCAGGGGTTATTCCAATCAGCCCCAGCATTTT.

The chain employs TRBV27 and TRBJ2-3, with D perhaps matching TRBD1 (6 bases). The CDR3 runs 16 residues. Per germline, CDR1 MNHEY and CDR2 SMNVEV (reference sequence). V lost 6 bases and J 2 bases, leaving 18 bases between the germline ends. The CDR3 DNA sequence: TGTGCCAGCAGGTCGCATTCTAGGGGGTCCACAGATACGCAGTATTTT. Amino acids: CASRSHSRGSTDTQYF.

The V gene is TRBV6-1, the J gene TRBJ1-2; TRBD1 might be the D (6 bases). Trimming cost V 5 bases and J 3 bases, with 13 bases left between them. Germline CDR1 and CDR2: MNHNS and SASEGT. This CDR3 contains 14 residues. The CDR3 coding sequence is TGTGCCAGCAGTTCCGGGACAAACTACTATGGCTACACCTTC. It specifies CASSSGTNYYGYTF.

This chain links TRBV6-5 with TRBJ2-7; TRBD1 aligns across 7 bases. CDR1 MNHEY and CDR2 SVGAGI come from the germline V gene. The CDR3 is 14 residues long. V was clipped by 6 bases and J by 4 bases; unmatched bases: 9. This CDR3 is CASREQGQTYEQYF. In nucleotides, the CDR3 is TGTGCCAGCAGGGAACAGGGGCAGACATACGAGCAGTACTTC.

V and J are TRBV6-1 and TRBJ2-3; D might be TRBD1 (6 bases). Between the trimmed V and J ends, which lost 2 bases and 2 bases, there was a span of 11 bases. The CDR3 runs 15 residues. Per germline, CDR1 MNHNS and CDR2 SASEGT. The CDR3 loop reads CASSEPGQPTDTQYF. The DNA of the CDR3 is TGTGCCAGCAGTGAACCGGGACAACCCACAGATACGCAGTATTTT.

The chain recombines TRBV7-2 with TRBJ2-2; 7 bases are shared with TRBD1. The V gene's germline CDR1 is SGHTA and CDR2 FQGNSA. Trimming at V came to 1 base and at J to 4 bases, leaving 3 bases not matched to a gene. The CDR3 length is 15 residues. The DNA for the CDR3 is TGTGCCAGCAGCTTAGAGAGGACAGGCACCGGGGAGCTGTTTTTT. It codes for CASSLERTGTGELFF. Full variable domain (missing parts from reference TRBV7-2 and TRBJ2-2): GAGVSQSPSNKVTEKGKDVELRCDPISGHTALYWYRQSLGQGLEFLIYFQGNSAPDKSGLPSDRFSAERTGGSVSTLTIQRTQQEDSAVYLCASSLERTGTGELFFGEGSRLTVL.

This clone was seen a few times. This chain links TRBV12-5 with TRBJ2-7; the match to TRBD1 covers 7 bases. This CDR3 is 13 amino acids long. V dropped 4 bases and J dropped 0; count of bases not matched to a gene: 0. CDR1 is LGHNT and CDR2 is FRNRAP in the germline V gene. The CDR3 here is CASGYRGSYEQYF. In DNA, the CDR3 is TGTGCTAGTGGTTACAGGGGCTCCTACGAGCAGTACTTC.

The rearrangement links TRBV5-4 to TRBJ2-2; a possible D gene is TRBD1 (6 bases). V lost 0 bases and J 6 bases, leaving 12 bases between the germline ends. The CDR3 totals 15 residues. Germline CDR1 is SGHNT and CDR2 is YYREEE (reference sequence). For the CDR3, the DNA is TGTGCCAGCAGCTTGGATGCGACAGGTGCCGGGGAGCTGTTTTTT. Amino acids: CASSLDATGAGELFF.

The J gene is TRBJ1-2, the V gene TRBV6-6; D not certain. The CDR3 loop spans 13 amino acids. Trimming stripped 6 bases from V and 4 bases from J, with 12 bases between. Per the germline V gene, CDR1 is MNHNY and CDR2 is SVGAGI (reference sequence). CDR3 in DNA: TGTGCCAGCAGCCCACGGGGTCGCTATGGCTACACCTTC. Amino acid sequence: CASSPRGRYGYTF.

Worth noting for this clone: At one boundary the junction diverges from the germline segment, which might be a read error. The rearrangement joins TRBV27 to TRBJ2-7; D might be TRBD1 (6 bases). Germline CDR1 is MNHEY and CDR2 is SMNVEV (reference sequence). The CDR3 has 13 residues. CDR3 loop: CAGSPNREYEQYF. The DNA for the CDR3 is TGTGCCGGCAGTCCCAACAGGGAGTACGAGCAGTACTTC.

This chain links TRBV19 with TRBJ1-2; the D gene is possibly TRBD1 (6 bases). From germline, CDR1 is LNHDA and CDR2 SQIVND (reference sequence). The CDR3 spans 14 residues. The ends were cut back, 4 bases at V and 7 bases at J, with 16 bases in the middle. The CDR3 nucleotides read TGTGCCAGTAGTAGTGGGGGGGCAGGGCCTGGCTACACCTTC. As protein: CASSSGGAGPGYTF.

V gene TRBV5-1 combines with J gene TRBJ2-7, with TRBD2 as a possible D gene (6 bases). Germline V gene data show CDR1 as SGHRS and CDR2 as YFSETQ. This CDR3 has 17 amino acids. V was pared by 0 bases and J by 1 base, with 17 bases between. The CDR3 nucleotides read TGCGCCAGCAGCTTGGCCCCCGGAGGGACCGGATCCTACGAGCAGTACGTC. It is translated as CASSLAPGGTGSYEQYV.

The table lists this clone with a count of one. The gene calls are TRBV25-1 and TRBJ1-2; no firm D call. Germline assignment: CDR1 MGHDK and CDR2 SYGVNS. V shed 2 bases and J shed 4 bases, with 11 bases lying between them. The CDR3 loop spans 14 amino acids. CDR3 protein: CASSEGRGVYGYTF. The CDR3 DNA is TGTGCCAGCAGTGAAGGCCGAGGAGTCTATGGCTACACCTTC.

About this clone: At the DNA level, this CDR3 is encoded by other sequences in the same sample as well. The chain uses TRBV6-5 and TRBJ1-2; maybe TRBD1 (6 bases). Germline V gives CDR1 MNHEY, CDR2 SVGAGI. The CDR3 length is 12 residues. V lost 6 bases, J lost 3 bases, and 8 bases lay in between. CDR3 protein: CASRQGHYGYTF. The DNA of the CDR3 is TGTGCCAGCAGACAGGGACACTATGGCTACACCTTC.